Detailed here is one T cell receptor beta chain. This sample was taken from a study of T cell changes during pregnancy in multiple sclerosis. Method: immunoSEQ multiplex PCR; TCRdb's copy keeps in-frame clones and lacks some. The sample yields 65,000 to 85,000 clones, just over 90% seen once. The CDR3 is 15 residues long. The germline V gene has CDR1 MNHEY and CDR2 SMNVEV (reference sequence). V trimming: 0 bases; J trimming: 8 bases; junction bases outside the gene matches: 5. The receptor comes from a female donor with multiple sclerosis, enrolled in a pregnancy study. The V call is TRBV27, the J call TRBJ1-4; 8 nucleotides line up with TRBD1. Sequenced here: CD4+ T cells from peripheral blood mononuclear cells, sampled before pregnancy. The CDR3 bases are TGTGCCAGCAGTTTATCGGGACAGGTCCGGGAAAAACTGTTTTTT. This sequence encodes CASSLSGQVREKLFF.